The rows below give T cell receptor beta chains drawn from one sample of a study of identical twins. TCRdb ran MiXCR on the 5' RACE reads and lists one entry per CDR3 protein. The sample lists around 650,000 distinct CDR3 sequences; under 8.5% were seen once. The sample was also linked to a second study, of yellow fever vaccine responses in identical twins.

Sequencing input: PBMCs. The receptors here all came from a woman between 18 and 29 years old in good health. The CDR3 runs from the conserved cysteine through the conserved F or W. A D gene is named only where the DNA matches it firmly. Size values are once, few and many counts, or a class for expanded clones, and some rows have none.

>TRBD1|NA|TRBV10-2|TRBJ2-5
CASSQGVAGGQETQYF
TGCGCCAGCAGTCAGGGGGTGGCAGGGGGACAAGAGACCCAGTACTTC
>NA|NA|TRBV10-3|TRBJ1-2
CAIPQGGMGHGYTF
TGTGCCATCCCACAGGGTGGCATGGGGCATGGCTACACCTTC
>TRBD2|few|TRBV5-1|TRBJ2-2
CASTPTSGAMSGELFF
TGCGCCAGCACCCCGACTAGCGGGGCTATGTCCGGGGAGCTGTTTTTT
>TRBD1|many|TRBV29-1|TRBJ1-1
CSVDYRGLTEAFF
TGCAGCGTTGATTACAGGGGGCTCACTGAAGCTTTCTTT
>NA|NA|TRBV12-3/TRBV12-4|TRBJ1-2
CASSTQTNYGYTF
TGTGCCAGCTCCACACAGACTAACTATGGCTACACCTTC
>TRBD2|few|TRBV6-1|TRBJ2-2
CASSGSGRGVAGELFF
TGTGCCAGCAGTGGTAGCGGGAGAGGGGTGGCCGGGGAGCTGTTTTTT
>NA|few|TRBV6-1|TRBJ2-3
CASKADSGRTDTQYF
TGTGCCAGCAAGGCGGATAGCGGACGCACAGATACGCAGTATTTT
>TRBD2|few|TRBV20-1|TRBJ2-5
CSASPSGEETQYF
TGCAGTGCTAGCCCTAGCGGTGAAGAGACCCAGTACTTC
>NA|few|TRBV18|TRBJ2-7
CASSPLDRPYEQYF
TGTGCCAGCTCACCACTGGACAGACCCTACGAGCAGTACTTC
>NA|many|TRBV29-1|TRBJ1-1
CSVKNTEAFF
TGCAGCGTTAAGAACACTGAAGCTTTCTTT
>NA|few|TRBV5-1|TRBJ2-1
CASSPDLSISGNEQFF
TGCGCCAGCAGCCCTGATCTCTCCATTAGCGGAAATGAGCAGTTCTTC
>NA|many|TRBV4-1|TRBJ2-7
CASSQPSASYEQYF
TGCGCCAGCAGCCAACCTTCGGCTAGCTACGAGCAGTACTTC
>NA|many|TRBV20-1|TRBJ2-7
CSASSPRYEQYF
TGCAGTGCTAGTAGTCCCCGCTACGAGCAGTACTTC
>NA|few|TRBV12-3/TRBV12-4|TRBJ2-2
CASTLGRSSTGELFF
TGTGCCAGCACCCTAGGACGGTCGAGCACCGGGGAGCTGTTTTTT
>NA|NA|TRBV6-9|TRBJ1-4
CASWLRTNKYHEKLFF
TGTGCCAGCTGGTTGAGAACGAACAAATATCATGAAAAACTGTTTTTT
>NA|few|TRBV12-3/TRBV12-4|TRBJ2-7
CASSLKGGQIYEQYF
TGTGCCAGCAGTTTAAAGGGGGGACAAATCTACGAGCAGTACTTC
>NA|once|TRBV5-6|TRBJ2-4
CASSDGQGGIQYF
TGTGCCAGCAGCGATGGCCAGGGAGGCATTCAGTACTTC
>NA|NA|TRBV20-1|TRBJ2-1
CSASPPGDEQFF
TGCAGTGCTAGCCCCCCCGGGGATGAGCAGTTCTTC
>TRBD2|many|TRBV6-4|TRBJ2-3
CASSSTSGGTDTQYF
TGTGCCAGCAGTTCTACTAGCGGTGGGACAGATACGCAGTATTTT
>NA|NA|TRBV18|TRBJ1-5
CASSPPFGPQHF
TGTGCCAGCTCACCACCGTTTGGGCCCCAGCATTTT
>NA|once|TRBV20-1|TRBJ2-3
CSAEDRYTDTQYF
TGCAGTGCAGAGGACAGATACACAGATACGCAGTATTTT
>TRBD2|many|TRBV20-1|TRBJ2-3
CSALSGSISDTQYF
TGCAGTGCCCTTAGCGGGAGTATATCGGATACGCAGTATTTT
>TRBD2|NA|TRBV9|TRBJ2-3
CASSRGGGLSTDTQYF
TGTGCCAGCAGCCGCGGGGGGGGACTCAGCACAGATACGCAGTATTTT
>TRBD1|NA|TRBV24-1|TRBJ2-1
CATSDPGTVYNEQFF
TGTGCCACCAGTGACCCCGGGACAGTCTACAATGAGCAGTTCTTC
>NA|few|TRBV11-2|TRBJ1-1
CASSLGVSEAFF
TGTGCCAGCAGCTTAGGTGTTTCTGAAGCTTTCTTT
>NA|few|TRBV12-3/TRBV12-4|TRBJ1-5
CASTQGSQPQHF
TGTGCCAGCACCCAGGGTAGCCAGCCCCAGCATTTT
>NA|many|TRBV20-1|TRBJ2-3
CSAPSGTRRVTDTQYF
TGCAGTGCTCCTTCCGGGACAAGAAGAGTCACAGATACGCAGTATTTT
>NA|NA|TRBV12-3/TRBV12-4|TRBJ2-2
CASRIGFDTGELFF
TGTGCCAGCAGAATAGGGTTTGACACCGGGGAGCTGTTTTTT
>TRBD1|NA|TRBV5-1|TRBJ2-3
CASSLPEQGPRTDTQYF
TGCGCCAGCAGCTTACCGGAACAGGGGCCTCGCACAGATACGCAGTATTTT
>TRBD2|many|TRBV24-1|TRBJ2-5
CATSSSTSGRRETQYF
TGTGCCACCAGTTCATCGACTAGCGGGAGGAGAGAGACCCAGTACTTC
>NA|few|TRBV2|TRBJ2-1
CASRAGQDEQFF
TGTGCCAGCAGGGCAGGTCAAGATGAGCAGTTCTTC
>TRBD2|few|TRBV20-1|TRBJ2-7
CSAARGGYEQYF
TGCAGTGCCGCCCGGGGGGGCTACGAGCAGTACTTC
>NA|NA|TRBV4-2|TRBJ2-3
CASSPMQGGGGTDTQYF
TGTGCCAGCAGCCCGATGCAGGGGGGAGGGGGTACAGATACGCAGTATTTT
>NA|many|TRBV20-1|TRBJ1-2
CSASLGQSTYTF
TGCAGTGCTAGTCTCGGACAGTCAACCTACACCTTC
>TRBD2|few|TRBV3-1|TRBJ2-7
CASSLLAGSLEQYF
TGTGCCAGCAGCCTGCTAGCGGGTTCACTCGAGCAGTACTTC
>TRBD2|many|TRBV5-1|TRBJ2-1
CASSLVLAGPNEQFF
TGCGCCAGCAGCTTGGTACTAGCGGGCCCCAATGAGCAGTTCTTC
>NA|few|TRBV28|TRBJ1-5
CASSLVGPKQPQHF
TGTGCCAGCAGTTTAGTGGGGCCGAAGCAGCCCCAGCATTTT
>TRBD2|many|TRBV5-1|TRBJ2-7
CASKTTSGSYEQYF
TGCGCCAGCAAAACGACTAGCGGGAGCTACGAGCAGTACTTC
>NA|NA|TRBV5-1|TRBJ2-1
CASSLGSGTGNEQFF
TGCGCCAGCAGCTTGGGTTCAGGGACCGGCAATGAGCAGTTCTTC
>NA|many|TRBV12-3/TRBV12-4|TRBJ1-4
CASSPLGELNEKLFF
TGTGCCAGCAGCCCTTTGGGGGAACTAAATGAAAAACTGTTTTTT
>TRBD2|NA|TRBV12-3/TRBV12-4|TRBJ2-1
CASSTRSGSGEQFF
TGTGCCAGCAGTACCCGAAGCGGGAGCGGTGAGCAGTTCTTC
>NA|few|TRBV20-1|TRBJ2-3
CSARVRGGGTDTQYF
TGCAGTGCTAGAGTGCGCGGCGGAGGCACAGATACGCAGTATTTT
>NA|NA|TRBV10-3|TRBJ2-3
CAISAREMWRTDTQYF
TGTGCCATCAGTGCCCGGGAGATGTGGAGGACAGATACGCAGTATTTT
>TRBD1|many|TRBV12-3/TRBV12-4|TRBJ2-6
CASSLSIGTELYSGANVLTF
TGTGCCAGCAGTTTAAGCATCGGGACAGAATTATACTCTGGGGCCAACGTCCTGACTTTC
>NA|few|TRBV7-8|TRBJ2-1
CASSASHGNEQFF
TGTGCCAGCAGCGCGTCCCATGGCAATGAGCAGTTCTTC
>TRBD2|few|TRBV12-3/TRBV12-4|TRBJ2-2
CASNAGGATGELFF
TGTGCCAGCAACGCCGGGGGGGCCACCGGGGAGCTGTTTTTT